This TCR beta chain comes out of a study of CXCR3-negative and CXCR3-positive naive CD8 T cells. Overall study results and limits: TRB CDR3s were more hydrophobic in CXCR3-positive than in CXCR3-negative naive cells.

In preparing the TRB cDNA libraries, 5' RACE with UMI labels was used. Each CDR3 protein gets one entry in TCRdb, which reprocessed the 5' RACE reads and gives no DNA. The sample has approximately 140,000 distinct CDR3 sequences; the top ten hold about 0.28%. Points on this clonotype: Its antigen is currently unknown.

The CDR3 totals 14 residues. Germline-derived CDR1 and CDR2 are SGDLS and YYNGEE. The TCR originated in a human donor in good health. Some clones in this sample may be carry-over from other donors' samples. The sequencing sample was made of naive CXCR3+ CD8+ T cells from blood. Subset described: CD45RO-CCR7+CD27+CD95- naive CD8+ T cells expressing CXCR3 (TNR3+). The chain recombines TRBV9 with TRBJ1-1. CDR3 protein: CASSLGTLNTEAFF.